The 27 T cell receptor beta chains below were found in one sample sequenced in a study of CD8+ T cells in alopecia areata. Cutaneous lymph node cells were pooled, and they were sorted using CD4, CD8alpha, NKG2D, NKG2ACE and other markers. RNA was extracted and reverse transcribed into cDNA as the sequencing template. Method: immunoSEQ multiplex PCR; TCRdb's copy keeps in-frame clones and lacks some. There are roughly 260,000 clones in the sample, none observed a single time. Sample: CD4+ T cells sorted from a lymph node. The receptors were sampled from a C3H/HeJ mouse with alopecia areata. For this strain, the MHC haplotype corresponds to H2-k.

This clone showed up many times. Gene names are the mouse ones. The CDR3 end is not reached by the read, which stops 4 residues before it; the germline J gene fills it in. Other DNA sequences in this sample translate to the same CDR3. The V and J genes are TRBV1 and TRBJ2-5, with TRBD1 matching 10 bases. The CDR3 contains 14 residues. The V gene's germline CDR1 is NSQYPW and CDR2 LRSPGD (reference sequence). CDR3 protein: CTCSAGTGEDTQYF. The part of the CDR3 DNA that was read is TGCACCTGCAGTGCCGGGACAGGGGAAGAC.

This clone has more than one count but fewer than ten. The listed genes are named as in mouse. The read halts 4 residues ahead of the CDR3 end, with the missing end drawn from the germline J gene. The gene calls are TRBV13-1 and TRBJ2-7, with TRBD1 identical over 12 bases. The V gene's germline CDR1 is NSHNY and CDR2 SYGAGN. The CDR3 totals 13 residues. CDR3 DNA, as far as it was read: TGTGCCAGCAATCGGGACAGGGGGCAT. Protein: CASNRDRGH. In full, the CDR3 is CASNRDRGHEQYF.

With respect to this clone: Gene names refer to mouse genes. The read comes to an end 4 residues before the CDR3 does, leaving the germline J gene to fill in the end. V and J are TRBV5 and TRBJ2-7; perhaps TRBD1 as D (5 bases). The CDR3 sequence is 14 residues long. Germline V gene sequence: CDR1 LGHNA, CDR2 YNLKQL (reference sequence). The CDR3: CASSQDRRGYEQYF. The DNA read from the CDR3 is TGTGCCAGCAGCCAAGATAGGAGGGGTTAT.

This clone was seen a handful of times. Germline and genes: mouse. The CDR3 end lies 4 residues beyond the end of the read and is filled in from the germline J gene. This chain links TRBV13-3 with TRBJ1-1; a weak D match, TRBD1 (6 bases). Germline V gene lookup returns CDR1 NNHDY and CDR2 SYVADS. Trimming took 5 bases from V and 4 from J, leaving 9 bases between them. The CDR3 is 12 amino acids. The CDR3: CASRVDSTEVFF. The DNA read from the CDR3 is TGTGCCAGCAGAGTGGACAGCACA.

In regard to this clone: Germline and genes here are mouse. The CDR3 is cut off 4 residues early in the read; its end comes from the germline J gene. In the same sample, other DNA sequences code for this CDR3. The chain links TRBV13-2 to TRBJ2-5; D gene unclear. Germline V gene data show CDR1 as NNHNN and CDR2 as SYGAGS (reference sequence). Trimming took 5 bases from V and 0 from J, leaving 7 bases between them. The CDR3 is made up of 13 amino acids. The chain's CDR3 is CASGTINQDTQYF. The DNA read from the CDR3 is TGTGCCAGCGGCACAATTAACCAAGAC.

There are a few counts of this clone. The gene symbols are mouse symbols. The CDR3 goes on 4 residues after the read ends, and that part is filled in from the germline J gene. The sample carries other DNA sequences with the same CDR3. The chain recombines TRBV13-1 with TRBJ1-2; 7 bases are a match to TRBD1. The CDR3 loop spans 14 amino acids. Trimming removed 0 bases from V and 2 bases from J; junction bases left unmatched: 1. Germline lookup yields CDR1 NSHNY and CDR2 SYGAGN. CDR3 amino acids: CASSDDRGNSDYTF. The part of the CDR3 DNA that was read is TGTGCCAGCAGTGATGACAGGGGCAACTCC.

Comments on this clone: All gene names here are mouse names. The read terminates 4 residues before the CDR3 end, so the remaining end is supplied by the germline J gene. This chain uses TRBV13-3 with TRBJ2-7; 10 bases match TRBD2. This CDR3 region has 16 residues. V dropped 3 bases and J dropped 3; count of bases not matched to a gene: 9. Per the germline V gene, CDR1 is NNHDY and CDR2 is SYVADS. The CDR3 is CASSVNPGLGFYEQYF. Incomplete CDR3 DNA: TGTGCCAGCAGTGTCAATCCGGGACTGGGGTTCTAT.

Worth noting for this clone: The genes are named according to mouse. The read gets to within 3 residues of the CDR3 end, and the germline J gene fills in the rest. V gene TRBV4 combines with J gene TRBJ1-6; TRBD1 matches 8 bases. TRBJ1-6 is an ORF for which the function is uncertain. The CDR3 runs 12 residues. The germline CDR1 and CDR2 sequences are LGHDT and YNNKQL (reference sequence). CDR3 bases read: TGTGCCAGCAGCTCCGGGACAGGCCTC. Its translation: CASSSGTGL. The full CDR3 reads CASSSGTGLLYF.

Note on this clone: Each gene name is a mouse one. The read ends 4 residues shy of where the CDR3 ends; the end is completed using the germline J gene. Additional DNA sequences in this sample encode the identical CDR3. V is TRBV13-1 and J is TRBJ2-3, with D uncertain. The length of the CDR3 is 14 residues. Germline CDR1 NSHNY, CDR2 SYGAGN. Between the trimmed V and J ends, which lost 1 base and 0 bases, there was a span of 6 bases. CDR3 sequence reads: CASSDRVSAETLYF. The CDR3 bases that were read are TGTGCCAGCAGTGATAGGGTTAGTGCAGAA.

Comment on this clone: Gene names refer to mouse genes. The CDR3 goes on 4 residues after the read ends, and that part is filled in from the germline J gene. This sequence joins TRBV5 and TRBJ2-1, with TRBD2 identical over 11 bases. The CDR3 totals 16 residues. Germline V gene sequence: CDR1 LGHNA, CDR2 YNLKQL (reference sequence). CDR3 bases read: TGTGCCAGCAGCCAAGAGGGGACTGGGGGTCTGTCT. Its translation: CASSQEGTGGLS. Given in full, the CDR3 is CASSQEGTGGLSEQFF.

As to this clone: Gene names follow the mouse nomenclature. The read ends 4 residues before the CDR3 terminus; that terminus is restored from the germline J gene. This sequence joins TRBV1 and TRBJ2-1; the D is unclear. CDR3 length: 14 amino acids. Germline CDR1 NSQYPW, CDR2 LRSPGD (reference sequence). The V end was cut by 3 bases, the J end by 0 bases, with 6 bases between. The part of the CDR3 DNA that was read is TGCACCTGCAGTGCCCAGAGTAACTATGCT. This sequence encodes CTCSAQSNYA. In full, the CDR3 is CTCSAQSNYAEQFF.

Note on this clone: Germline and genes here are mouse. The CDR3 end lies 4 residues beyond the end of the read and is filled in from the germline J gene. The chain has TRBV13-2 and TRBJ2-2; TRBD1 might be the D (5 bases). Germline CDR1 reads NNHNN; CDR2 reads SYGAGS (reference sequence). The CDR3 consists of 16 residues. V was cut by 0 bases and J by 0 bases, with 9 bases left in between. The covered CDR3 bases are TGTGCCAGCGGTGATGCCGGACAAGCAAACACCGGG. Amino acids: CASGDAGQANTG. The full CDR3 is CASGDAGQANTGQLYF.

There are a few counts of this clone. Mouse names are used for the genes. The sequenced fragment ends 4 residues before the CDR3 boundary, so the rest is inferred from the germline J gene. This chain joins TRBV13-3 and TRBJ2-7; 10 bases align to TRBD1. The germline CDR1 and CDR2 sequences are NNHDY and SYVADS. With V trimmed by 6 bases and J by 2 bases, 5 bases remained unmatched. This CDR3 spans 14 amino acids. This chain's CDR3 is CASNPGQGPYEQYF. Incomplete CDR3 DNA: TGTGCCAGCAATCCGGGACAGGGGCCCTAT.

In this sample, this clone turned up a few times. Here the gene names and germline are mouse. The CDR3 end falls 4 residues outside the read, so it is completed with the germline J gene. The V call is TRBV13-1, the J call TRBJ2-1; 10 bases are shared with TRBD2. After removal of 3 bases from V and 5 bases from J, the junction contained 2 bases not matched to a gene. The length of the CDR3 is 14 residues. The germline V gene has CDR1 NSHNY and CDR2 SYGAGN. The CDR3 DNA, read in part, is TGTGCCAGCAGTGGGGGACTGGGGAATGCT. It encodes CASSGGLGNA. The entire CDR3 protein reads CASSGGLGNAEQFF.

This clone has just a few counts. Genes and germline are mouse. Read coverage stops 3 residues before the CDR3 terminus; the germline J gene supplies the remainder. This sequence joins TRBV19 and TRBJ1-6, with 9 bases lining up with TRBD1. TRBJ1-6 counts as an open reading frame of uncertain function. CDR3 size: 16 residues. Per germline, CDR1 FNHDT and CDR2 SITEND (reference sequence). The ends lost 4 bases at V and 0 bases at J; junction bases unmatched: 2. The covered CDR3 bases are TGTGCCAGCAGTGGACAGGGGAATTCCTATAATTCGCCC. This gives the protein CASSGQGNSYNSP. The entire CDR3 reads CASSGQGNSYNSPLYF.

In this sample, this clone turned up many times. The gene symbols are mouse symbols. The read is 4 residues too short to cover the CDR3 end, so that end is filled in from the germline J gene. The chain joins TRBV17 to TRBJ2-2; 9 bases are a match to TRBD2. The CDR3 loop spans 16 amino acids. J lost 1 base, V lost 3 bases, and 3 bases had no gene match. Germline CDR1 MNHDT, CDR2 YYDKIL. CDR3 in amino acids: CASSSWGGRNTGQLYF. CDR3 DNA (partial): TGTGCTAGCAGTAGCTGGGGGGGGAGAAACACCGGG.

This clone has just a few counts. Mouse gene names and germline throughout. The CDR3 sequence: CASSLTANTEVFF. The sequenced part of the CDR3 DNA is TGTGCTAGCAGCTTGACAGCAAACACA. The V and J genes are TRBV17 and TRBJ1-1; D may be TRBD1 (5 bases). The sequence runs out 4 residues before the end of the CDR3; the remainder is reconstructed from the germline J gene. The CDR3 has 13 amino acids. Germline V gene data show CDR1 as MNHDT and CDR2 as YYDKIL. V shed 6 bases and J shed 0 bases, with 8 bases lying between them.

About this clone itself: The listed genes are named as in mouse. The read terminates 3 residues before the CDR3 end, so the remaining end is supplied by the germline J gene. The identical CDR3 is also encoded by other nucleotide sequences in the sample. The rearrangement joins TRBV13-3 to TRBJ1-6, with D possibly TRBD1 on 6 matching bases. TRBJ1-6 qualifies as an ORF whose function is uncertain. Trimming pared 2 bases from V and 9 bases from J, leaving 6 bases between. The germline V gene encodes CDR1 NNHDY and CDR2 SYVADS. The CDR3 is made up of 12 amino acids. The CDR3 region is CASSDRGSPLYF. CDR3 DNA, as far as it was read: TGTGCCAGCAGTGACAGGGGTTCGCCC.

This clone showed up just a few times. Gene labels here are mouse ones. From the germline J gene comes the end of the CDR3, since the read stops 4 residues before it. This chain joins TRBV13-1 and TRBJ2-1; 7 bases fit TRBD2. With 3 bases clipped from V and 1 base from J, the junction kept 4 bases outside the gene matches. Per germline, CDR1 NSHNY and CDR2 SYGAGN. This CDR3 contains 15 residues. The covered CDR3 bases are TGTGCCAGCAGTGGTACTGGGGAAAACTATGCT. This gives the protein CASSGTGENYA. The full CDR3 is CASSGTGENYAEQFF.

Details on this clone: Genes here carry mouse names. The CDR3 goes on 4 residues after the read ends, and that part is filled in from the germline J gene. This same CDR3 is encoded by further DNA sequences in the sample. J is TRBJ2-1 and V is TRBV5; perhaps TRBD2 as D (6 bases). CDR1 is LGHNA, CDR2 YNLKQL, per germline (reference sequence). The CDR3 has 15 residues. V shed 0 bases and J shed 3 bases, with 9 bases lying between them. CDR3 in amino acids: CASSQDLGIYAEQFF. CDR3 bases read: TGTGCCAGCAGCCAAGATCTGGGGATCTATGCT.

The table lists this clone with a few counts. Mouse names are used for the genes. With the read ending 4 residues before the CDR3 end, the germline J gene is used to fill in that end. Other DNA sequences of this sample code for an identical CDR3. This chain uses TRBV1 with TRBJ2-1; no clear D gene. The germline V and J ends were trimmed by 0 bases and 2 bases, with 5 bases remaining between them. CDR1 is NSQYPW and CDR2 is LRSPGD in the germline V gene (reference sequence). The CDR3 loop spans 14 amino acids. The chain's CDR3 is CTCSADWDYAEQFF. CDR3 DNA (partial): TGCACCTGCAGTGCAGATTGGGACTATGCT.

This clone was observed a few times. The listed genes are named as in mouse. Sequencing ends 4 residues short of the CDR3 end; the germline J gene provides the rest. The genes are TRBV29 and TRBJ2-1, with D maybe TRBD1 (5 bases). V was pared by 6 bases and J by 5 bases, with 5 bases between. The CDR3 covers 11 residues. Germline-derived CDR1 and CDR2 are MSHET and SYDVDS. CDR3 DNA (partial): TGTGCTAGCAGGACAGATGCT. It is translated as CASRTDA. The CDR3 in its entirety is CASRTDAEQFF.

This clone has only a few counts. The genes are named according to mouse. Read sequence stops 4 residues before the CDR3 end, and the germline J gene provides the missing end. V and J are TRBV13-2 and TRBJ1-2, with 10 bases that match TRBD1. This CDR3 spans 15 amino acids. Germline V lookup: CDR1 NNHNN, CDR2 SYGAGS (reference sequence). The J segment lost 3 bases and the V segment lost 3 bases, leaving 5 bases of the junction unmatched. The sequenced CDR3 bases are TGTGCCAGCGGTGCCCCGGGGACAGGGGACTCC. It codes for CASGAPGTGDS. In full, the CDR3 is CASGAPGTGDSDYTF.

On this clone: Gene names are the mouse ones. The DNA ends 4 residues before the CDR3 does, and the rest of the CDR3 is filled in from the germline J gene. This chain connects TRBV13-3 to TRBJ2-4, with TRBD1 matching over 12 bases. CDR1 NNHDY and CDR2 SYVADS come from the germline V gene. This CDR3 is built from 16 residues. The CDR3 DNA, read in part, is TGTGCCAGCAGTGATGGCGGGACAGGGGGCAGGAAC. This codes for CASSDGGTGGRN. The complete CDR3 sequence is CASSDGGTGGRNTLYF.

This clone has a handful of counts. The gene names here belong to mouse. The observed sequence ends 4 residues before the CDR3 terminus, with the missing tail filled in from the germline J gene. The chain combines TRBV17 with TRBJ1-1, with 10 positions matching TRBD1. V was pared by 6 bases and J by 1 base, with 5 bases of the junction left unmatched. Germline CDR1 reads MNHDT; CDR2 reads YYDKIL. This CDR3 comprises 15 residues. CDR3 DNA, as far as it was read: TGTGCTAGCAGGCCCCGGGACAGGGGGAACACA. This gives the protein CASRPRDRGNT. In full, the CDR3 reads CASRPRDRGNTEVFF. The full variable domain, in which reference TRBV17 and TRBJ1-1 provide the parts outside the CDR3, is DTTVKQNPRYKLARVGKPVNLICSQTMNHDTMYWYQKKPNQAPKLLLFYYDKILNREADTFEKFQSSRPNNSFCSLYIGSAGLEYSAMYLCASRPRDRGNTEVFFGKGTRLTVV.

With respect to this clone: Gene names and germline refer to mouse. The CDR3 extends 4 residues past the end of the read, so its final part is completed from the germline J gene. This rearrangement joins TRBV19 to TRBJ2-2, with 10 bases that match TRBD1. Germline V gene sequence: CDR1 FNHDT, CDR2 SITEND (reference sequence). This CDR3 has 17 amino acids. Germline trimming cut 4 bases from V and 0 bases from J; bases unmatched to any gene: 6. CDR3 region: CASSSPGTGANTGQLYF. The part of the CDR3 DNA that was read is TGTGCCAGCAGTTCCCCCGGGACAGGGGCAAACACCGGG. The variable domain in full, completed from reference TRBV19 and TRBJ2-2, reads GGIITQTPKFLIGQEGQKLTLKCQQNFNHDTMYWYRQDSGKGLRLIYYSITENDLQKGDLSEGYDASREKKSSFSLTVTSAQKNEMAVFLCASSSPGTGANTGQLYFGEGSKLTVL.

This clone was found a few times. The gene symbols are mouse symbols. Read coverage stops 4 residues before the CDR3 terminus; the germline J gene supplies the remainder. The chain couples TRBV17 to TRBJ2-3; TRBD2 matches 14 bases. Per germline, CDR1 MNHDT and CDR2 YYDKIL. Trimming cost V 3 bases and J 3 bases; bases outside gene matches: 2. This CDR3 is built from 16 residues. Incomplete CDR3 DNA: TGTGCTAGCAGTAGCGGGACTGGGGGGGCGGCAGAA. Encoded protein: CASSSGTGGAAE. The whole CDR3 protein is CASSSGTGGAAETLYF.